Here is one T cell receptor (beta chain) with its context. The sample is drawn from a study of blood T cell repertoires in COVID-19. V was clipped by 1 base and J by 7 bases; unmatched bases: 2. The CDR3 covers 14 residues. CDR1 is SGDLS and CDR2 is YYNGEE in the germline V gene. Sequenced by immunoSEQ multiplex PCR; TCRdb stores in-frame clones only, minus some. This sample has about 280,000 clones, with 75% to 85% found just once. J is TRBJ2-1 and V is TRBV9, with 10 bases lining up with TRBD1. The source is a man aged 45-65 years with active or convalescent COVID-19. The specimen was peripheral blood. This CDR3 is CASSVRQGANEQFF. CDR3 nucleotides: TGTGCCAGCAGCGTACGACAGGGGGCAAATGAGCAGTTCTTC.